The 29 T cell receptor beta chains reported below all come from one sample, sequenced in a study of OX40 agonist ivuxolimab in advanced cancers. Method: immunoSEQ multiplex PCR; TCRdb's copy keeps in-frame clones and lacks some. The table lists about 37,000 clones, more than 75% of them singletons. The sample in question was CD4+ or CD8+ T cells sorted from blood, obtained in a trial of the OX40 agonist ivuxolimab. Source of these receptors: an adult with an advanced solid tumor such as melanoma, head and neck, liver or kidney cancer.

The chain is built from TRBV28 and TRBJ2-1; 8 bases match TRBD2. The CDR3 is 15 amino acids. Per the germline V gene, CDR1 is MDHEN and CDR2 is SYDVKM. V lost 6 bases to trimming and J lost 5 bases; unmatched junction nucleotides: 9. The CDR3 nucleotides are TGTGCCAGCAGAAGAGCGGGGGCCGGGGACAATGAGCAGTTCTTC. It yields the protein CASRRAGAGDNEQFF. Full variable domain (missing parts from reference TRBV28 and TRBJ2-1): DVKVTQSSRYLVKRTGEKVFLECVQDMDHENMFWYRQDPGLGLRLIYFSYDVKMKEKGDIPEGYSVSREKKERFSLILESASTNQTSMYLCASRRAGAGDNEQFFGPGTRLTVL.

The chain is built from TRBV6-5 and TRBJ2-2, with 11 bases fitting TRBD1. This CDR3 is 15 amino acids long. V lost 8 bases, J lost 6 bases, and 8 bases stayed unmatched. CDR1 MNHEY and CDR2 SVGAGI come from the germline V gene. The CDR3 reads CASGWTGGAAGELFF. The CDR3 nucleotides read TGTGCCAGCGGGTGGACAGGGGGCGCAGCCGGGGAGCTGTTTTTT.

About this clone itself: This CDR3 is also generated by other DNA sequences in the sample. The rearrangement joins TRBV19 to TRBJ1-1; D uncertain. V shed 10 bases and J shed 3 bases, with 24 bases lying between them. The CDR3 loop spans 16 amino acids. Looked up from germline, CDR1 is LNHDA and CDR2 is SQIVND (reference sequence). In DNA, the CDR3 is TGTGCCATTTCCCCTCGAGGCGGACGGATGGACACTGAAGCTTTCTTT. Translation: CAISPRGGRMDTEAFF. Full variable domain (outside the CDR3, taken from reference TRBV19 and TRBJ1-1): DGGITQSPKYLFRKEGQNVTLSCEQNLNHDAMYWYRQDPGQGLRLIYYSQIVNDFQKGDIAEGYSVSREKKESFPLTVTSAQKNPTAFYLCAISPRGGRMDTEAFFGQGTRLTVV.

CDR3 residues: CASSLNRGPTNEKLFF. Here the CDR3 DNA reads TGTGCCAGCAGCTTAAACCGAGGCCCAACTAATGAAAAACTGTTTTTT. This chain uses TRBV7-3 with TRBJ1-4; D unclear. Germline assignment: CDR1 SGHTA and CDR2 FQGTGA. The CDR3 has 16 residues. The germline V and J ends were trimmed by 1 base and 0 bases, with 9 bases remaining between them.

This chain links TRBV29-1 with TRBJ1-2; tentative D call: TRBD1 (6 bases). CDR3 length: 14 amino acids. The V gene lost 2 bases and the J gene lost 2 bases, with 12 bases spanning the gap. The germline V gene has CDR1 SQVTM and CDR2 ANQGSEA. The CDR3 bases are TGCAGCGTTGAAAACCAGGGGAAGAACTATGGCTACACCTTC. Residues: CSVENQGKNYGYTF.

The rearrangement uses TRBV4-1 and TRBJ1-2, with 8 bases that match TRBD1. CDR1 and CDR2 from the germline V gene are MGHRA and YSYEKL. This CDR3 region has 15 residues. J gave up 4 bases and V 0 bases, and 4 bases lay outside the gene matches. The CDR3 DNA is TGCGCCAGCAGCCAAGACCCACAGGGGGTCTATGGCTACACCTTC. Encoded protein: CASSQDPQGVYGYTF.

This clone has a handful of counts. This chain joins TRBV5-1 and TRBJ1-6; 7 nucleotides agree with TRBD1. J lost 0 bases, V lost 3 bases, and 3 bases had no gene match. The CDR3 is made up of 16 amino acids. Germline V gives CDR1 SGHRS, CDR2 YFSETQ. CDR3 in amino acids: CASSSDRVSYNSPLHF. CDR3 DNA sequence: TGCGCCAGCAGCTCAGACAGGGTCTCCTATAATTCACCCCTCCACTTT.

The chain combines TRBV6-1 with TRBJ2-7; no clear D gene. CDR3 length equals 13 residues. Germline V gene data show CDR1 as MNHNS and CDR2 as SASEGT. V shed 4 bases and J shed 0 bases, with 7 bases lying between them. The CDR3 nucleotides are TGTGCCAGCAGTGTAACGGCCTCCTACGAGCAGTACTTC. It yields the protein CASSVTASYEQYF.

This rearrangement joins TRBV9 to TRBJ1-4, with D unclear. CDR3 length equals 14 residues. Trimming pared 1 base from V and 8 bases from J, leaving 12 bases between. Germline CDR1 is SGDLS and CDR2 is YYNGEE. DNA of the CDR3: TGTGCCAGCAGCGTATACGGGGAACGGGAAAAACTGTTTTTT. Its translation: CASSVYGEREKLFF.

V usage is TRBV7-8 and J usage is TRBJ2-1, with D perhaps TRBD1 (5 bases). Germline V gene lookup returns CDR1 SGHVS and CDR2 FQNEAQ. The CDR3 is 17 amino acids. The V end lost 5 bases, the J end lost 9 bases, and 26 bases lay between the germline ends. This CDR3 is CASSPNREAGRKSEQFF. The CDR3 region has the DNA TGTGCCAGCAGCCCCAACCGCGAGGCAGGGCGAAAGAGTGAGCAGTTCTTC.

About this clone itself: The sample holds other DNA sequences that translate to the same CDR3. The chain recombines TRBV29-1 with TRBJ2-2; 9 nucleotides align to TRBD1. The ends lost 4 bases at V and 6 bases at J; junction bases unmatched: 9. From germline, CDR1 is SQVTM and CDR2 ANQGSEA. There are 15 residues in the CDR3. The DNA of the CDR3 is TGCAGCGTTGGGGCGTCCGGGACAGGGCCCGGGGAGCTGTTTTTT. Protein sequence: CSVGASGTGPGELFF.

This sequence joins TRBV2 and TRBJ1-2; D might be TRBD1 (5 bases). This CDR3 region has 15 residues. V was shortened by 2 bases and J by 1 base, with 11 bases between the two germline ends. The germline gives CDR1 SNHLY, CDR2 FYNNEI. The CDR3 spells CASSESQGSNYGYTF. In DNA form, the CDR3 reads TGTGCCAGCAGTGAATCTCAGGGAAGTAACTATGGCTACACCTTC.

This clone was recorded only once. The V call is TRBV10-3, the J call TRBJ1-3, with unresolved D. The CDR3 is made up of 17 amino acids. The germline gives CDR1 ENHRY, CDR2 SYGVKD. The V end was cut by 0 bases, the J end by 0 bases, with 12 bases between. The CDR3 reads CAISESKGTYSGNTIYF. DNA of the CDR3: TGTGCCATCAGTGAGTCGAAGGGCACCTACTCTGGAAACACCATATATTTT.

The chain joins TRBV11-2 to TRBJ1-1, with TRBD1 identical over 7 bases. Germline CDR1 reads SGHAT; CDR2 reads FQNNGV. V was pared by 1 base and J by 4 bases, with 3 bases of the junction left unmatched. The CDR3 runs to 14 residues. The CDR3 coding sequence is TGTGCCAGCAGCTTAGCGAGGGGGCCCACTGAAGCTTTCTTT. The encoded protein is CASSLARGPTEAFF.

The rearrangement links TRBV27 to TRBJ1-4, with D possibly matching TRBD1 (6 bases). Germline V gene lookup returns CDR1 MNHEY and CDR2 SMNVEV (reference sequence). This CDR3 is 17 amino acids long. The V end was cut by 8 bases, the J end by 8 bases, with 27 bases between. The CDR3 loop reads CASAKLARGGSEEKLFF. Written as DNA, the CDR3 is TGTGCCAGCGCCAAATTAGCCAGGGGCGGCTCGGAGGAAAAACTGTTTTTT. The full variable domain, in which reference TRBV27 and TRBJ1-4 provide the parts outside the CDR3, is EAQVTQNPRYLITVTGKKLTVTCSQNMNHEYMSWYRQDPGLGLRQIYYSMNVEVTDKGDVPEGYKVSRKEKRNFPLILESPSPNQTSLYFCASAKLARGGSEEKLFFGSGTQLSVL.

A few counts support this clone. This sequence joins TRBV2 and TRBJ2-7; the match to TRBD1 covers 8 bases. Trimming removed 9 bases from V and 2 bases from J; junction bases left unmatched: 15. This CDR3 comprises 16 residues. The germline CDR1 and CDR2 sequences are SNHLY and FYNNEI. CDR3 loop: CARGSQDREGAYEQYF. The DNA for the CDR3 is TGTGCCAGGGGTTCACAGGACAGGGAAGGGGCCTACGAGCAGTACTTC.

This clone was seen more than once but under ten times. V is TRBV2 and J is TRBJ1-1; D is uncertain. The CDR3 totals 11 residues. V shed 6 bases and J shed 1 base, with 3 bases lying between them. The germline V gene has CDR1 SNHLY and CDR2 FYNNEI. The CDR3 DNA follows: TGTGCCAGCAGGAGGAACACTGAAGCTTTCTTT. Translated, it gives CASRRNTEAFF. The full variable domain, with the rest looked up from reference TRBV2 and TRBJ1-1, is EPEVTQTPSHQVTQMGQEVILRCVPISNHLYFYWYRQILGQKVEFLVSFYNNEISEKSEIFDDQFSVERPDGSNFTLKIRSTKLEDSAMYFCASRRNTEAFFGQGTRLTVV.

This clone was seen only a few times. The V and J genes are TRBV15 and TRBJ2-5; no clear D. CDR3 length: 12 amino acids. Trimming cost V 2 bases and J 5 bases, with 6 bases left between them. The germline V gene encodes CDR1 LNHNV and CDR2 YYDKDF (reference sequence). CDR3 region: CATSRIFETQYF. CDR3 in DNA: TGTGCCACCAGCAGAATTTTTGAGACCCAGTACTTC. Using reference TRBV15 and TRBJ2-5 for the parts outside the CDR3, the full variable domain is DAMVIQNPRYQVTQFGKPVTLSCSQTLNHNVMYWYQQKSSQAPKLLFHYYDKDFNNEADTPDNFQSRRPNTSFCFLDIRSPGLGDTAMYLCATSRIFETQYFGPGTRLLVL.

The CDR3 sequence is CASSQGIYEQYF. The CDR3 coding sequence is TGTGCCAGCAGTCAGGGGATTTACGAGCAGTACTTC. This chain joins TRBV7-9 and TRBJ2-7; possible D gene TRBD1, 6 bases. Germline values: CDR1 SEHNR, CDR2 FQNEAQ (reference sequence). The length of the CDR3 is 12 residues. V dropped 6 bases and J dropped 4 bases, with 10 bases sitting between them.

The rearrangement uses TRBV19 and TRBJ2-3; 8 bases are shared with TRBD2. The CDR3 contains 15 residues. The V gene end was trimmed by 6 bases and the J gene end by 4 bases; junction bases not matched to a gene: 9. Per germline, CDR1 LNHDA and CDR2 SQIVND (reference sequence). Here the CDR3 reads CASSPGGTWADTQYF. The DNA of the CDR3 is TGTGCCAGTAGCCCGGGGGGGACCTGGGCAGATACGCAGTATTTT.

This rearrangement joins TRBV7-2 to TRBJ2-7, with D unclear. The CDR3 sequence is 13 residues long. Per the germline V gene, CDR1 is SGHTA and CDR2 is FQGNSA. Trimming left V 2 bases short and J 0 bases short, with 5 bases between. CDR3 region: CASSLRTSYEQYF. DNA for the CDR3: TGTGCCAGCAGCTTAAGGACCTCCTACGAGCAGTACTTC.

The table lists this clone with a count of one. The chain joins TRBV2 to TRBJ1-5; TRBD1 aligns across 7 bases. Germline values: CDR1 SNHLY, CDR2 FYNNEI. V was pared by 5 bases and J by 0 bases, with 10 bases of the junction left unmatched. This CDR3 is built from 17 residues. The CDR3 protein is CASSPRAAGGSNQPQHF. CDR3 nucleotides: TGTGCCAGCAGTCCTAGGGCGGCAGGGGGTAGCAATCAGCCCCAGCATTTT.

About this clone itself: The junction differs from germline at one of its ends, possibly a read error. V is TRBV11-2 and J is TRBJ2-7; D is undetermined. In germline, CDR1 is SGHAT, CDR2 FQNNGV. The CDR3 contains 14 residues. For the CDR3, the DNA is TGTGCCGGCAGCCACACAAACACCAACTACGAGCAGTACTTC. Amino acids: CAGSHTNTNYEQYF. The whole variable domain, filled in from reference TRBV11-2 and TRBJ2-7, reads EAGVAQSPRYKIIEKRQSVAFWCNPISGHATLYWYQQILGQGPKLLIQFQNNGVVDDSQLPKDRFSAERLKGVDSTLKIQPAKLEDSAVYLCAGSHTNTNYEQYFGPGTRLTVT.

The V and J genes are TRBV27 and TRBJ2-3; 11 bases align to TRBD2. Unmatched junction bases numbered 6, after V lost 6 bases and J lost 1 base. In germline, CDR1 is MNHEY, CDR2 SMNVEV (reference sequence). The CDR3 contains 16 residues. In nucleotides, the CDR3 is TGTGCCAGCAGGGACCCGGGACTAGCGGGCACAGATACGCAGTATTTT. Amino acid sequence: CASRDPGLAGTDTQYF.

The chain carries TRBV28 and TRBJ2-7, with D unclear. The CDR3 extends over 11 amino acids. The V gene's germline CDR1 is MDHEN and CDR2 SYDVKM. Trimming removed 1 base from V and 6 bases from J, with 4 bases in between. For the CDR3, the DNA is TGTGCCAGCAGTTTATCTTCCGAGCAGTACTTC. Translation: CASSLSSEQYF.

The rearrangement links TRBV11-2 to TRBJ1-6, with TRBD1 matching over 7 bases. The trim removed 6 bases at V and 6 bases at J, leaving 11 bases unmatched. This CDR3 contains 16 residues. Germline V lookup: CDR1 SGHAT, CDR2 FQNNGV. The CDR3 is CASRSSTGRGNSPLHF. The CDR3 DNA reads TGTGCCAGCAGATCGTCGACAGGGAGAGGTAATTCACCCCTCCACTTT. The whole variable domain, remainder taken from reference TRBV11-2 and TRBJ1-6, is EAGVAQSPRYKIIEKRQSVAFWCNPISGHATLYWYQQILGQGPKLLIQFQNNGVVDDSQLPKDRFSAERLKGVDSTLKIQPAKLEDSAVYLCASRSSTGRGNSPLHFGNGTRLTVT.

The V call is TRBV7-2, the J call TRBJ1-1; no reliable D call. This CDR3 is 13 amino acids long. Germline V CDR1 and CDR2: SGHTA, FQGNSA. V was pared by 5 bases and J by 2 bases, with 9 bases between. The CDR3 DNA sequence: TGTGCCAGCAGCACCTGGTCTAACACTGAAGCTTTCTTT. Amino acid sequence: CASSTWSNTEAFF. The full variable domain, rest sourced from reference TRBV7-2 and TRBJ1-1, is GAGVSQSPSNKVTEKGKDVELRCDPISGHTALYWYRQSLGQGLEFLIYFQGNSAPDKSGLPSDRFSAERTGGSVSTLTIQRTQQEDSAVYLCASSTWSNTEAFFGQGTRLTVV.

The chain employs TRBV19 and TRBJ1-5, with 10 nucleotides matching TRBD1. Germline V CDR1 and CDR2: LNHDA, SQIVND (reference sequence). The CDR3 loop spans 14 amino acids. V gave up 7 bases and J gave up 5 bases; unmatched junction bases: 5. This chain's CDR3 is CASTGTGEHQPQHF. CDR3 in DNA: TGTGCCAGTACCGGGACAGGGGAGCATCAGCCCCAGCATTTT.

This clone was seen a few times. This chain joins TRBV9 and TRBJ2-7, with 12 positions matching TRBD2. V shed 4 bases and J 2 bases; nucleotides not matched to a gene: 7. The CDR3 has 16 residues. The germline V gene encodes CDR1 SGDLS and CDR2 YYNGEE. The CDR3 protein is CASSPLAGGPTYEQYF. DNA for the CDR3: TGTGCCAGCAGCCCTCTAGCGGGGGGGCCGACCTACGAGCAGTACTTC.